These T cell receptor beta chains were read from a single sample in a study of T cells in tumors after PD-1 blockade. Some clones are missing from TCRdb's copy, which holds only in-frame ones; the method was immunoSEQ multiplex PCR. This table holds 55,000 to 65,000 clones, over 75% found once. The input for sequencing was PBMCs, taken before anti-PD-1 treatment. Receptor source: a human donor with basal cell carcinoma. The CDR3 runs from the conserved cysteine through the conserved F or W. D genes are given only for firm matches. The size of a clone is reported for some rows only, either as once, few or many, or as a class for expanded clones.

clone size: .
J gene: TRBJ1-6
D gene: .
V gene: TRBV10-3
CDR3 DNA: TGTGCCATCAGTGGAGTAGGGGGTAATTCACCCCTCCACTTT
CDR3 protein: CAISGVGGNSPLHF

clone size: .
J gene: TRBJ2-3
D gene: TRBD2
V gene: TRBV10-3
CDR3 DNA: TGTGCCATCAGTGAGTTGCCTAGCGGGGGTGGAGATACGCAGTATTTT
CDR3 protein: CAISELPSGGGDTQYF

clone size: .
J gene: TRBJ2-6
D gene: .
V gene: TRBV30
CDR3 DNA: TGTGCCTGGAGTGTGAATTTGGGGGGCTCTGGGGCCAACGTCCTGACTTTC
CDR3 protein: CAWSVNLGGSGANVLTF

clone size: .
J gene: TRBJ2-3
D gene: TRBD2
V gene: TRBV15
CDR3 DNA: TGTGCCACCAGCAGAGATCAAACTAGCGGGGGTGACCCTTCGAGCACAGATACGCAGTATTTT
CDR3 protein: CATSRDQTSGGDPSSTDTQYF

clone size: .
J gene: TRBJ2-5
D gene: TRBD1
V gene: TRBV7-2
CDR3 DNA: TGTGCCAGCAGCTTACGACAGGGTGAGACCCAGTACTTC
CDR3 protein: CASSLRQGETQYF

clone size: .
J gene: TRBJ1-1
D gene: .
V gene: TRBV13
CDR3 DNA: TGTGCCAGCAGCCCCCGGCAGGGAATGAACACTGAAGCTTTCTTT
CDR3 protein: CASSPRQGMNTEAFF

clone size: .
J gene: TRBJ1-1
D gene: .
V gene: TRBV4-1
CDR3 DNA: TGCGCCAGCAGCCAAGCTTATTTAGTCAGGGGAGCTTTCTTT
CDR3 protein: CASSQAYLVRGAFF

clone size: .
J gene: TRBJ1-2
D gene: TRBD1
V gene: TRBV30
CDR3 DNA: TGTGCCTGTCTCGACCGGGACAGACTTGGCTACACCTTC
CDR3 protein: CACLDRDRLGYTF

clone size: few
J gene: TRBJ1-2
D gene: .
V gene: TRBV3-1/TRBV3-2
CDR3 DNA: TGTGCCAGCAGCCAAGATGGGCAAGCTAACTATGGCTACACCTTC
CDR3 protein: CASSQDGQANYGYTF

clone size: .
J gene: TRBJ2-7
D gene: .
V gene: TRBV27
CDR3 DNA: TGTGCCAGCAGTTTAAAACAGAACTCCTACGAGCAGTACTTC
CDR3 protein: CASSLKQNSYEQYF

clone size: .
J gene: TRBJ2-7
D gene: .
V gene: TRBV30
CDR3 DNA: TGTGCCTGGAGTAGGGGAAAAACAGCTAGGGAGCAGTACTTC
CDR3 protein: CAWSRGKTAREQYF

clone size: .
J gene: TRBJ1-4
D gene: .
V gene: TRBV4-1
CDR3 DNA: TGCGCCAGCAGCCAAGTGGGGTTGGGAAATGAAAAACTGTTTTTT
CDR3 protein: CASSQVGLGNEKLFF

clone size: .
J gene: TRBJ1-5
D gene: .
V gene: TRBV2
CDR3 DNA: TGTGCCAGCAGATTGGGACAAAACATCGATCAGCCCCAGCATTTT
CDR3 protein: CASRLGQNIDQPQHF

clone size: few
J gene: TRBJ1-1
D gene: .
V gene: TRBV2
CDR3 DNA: TGTGCCAGCAAGGAGGGTGGCACTGAAGCTTTCTTT
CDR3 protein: CASKEGGTEAFF

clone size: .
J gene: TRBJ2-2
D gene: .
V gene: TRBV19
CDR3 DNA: TGTGCCAGTAGTATAGGGTCCGGAGGTGGCGGGGAGCTGTTTTTT
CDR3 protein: CASSIGSGGGGELFF

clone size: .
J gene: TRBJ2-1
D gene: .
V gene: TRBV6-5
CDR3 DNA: TGTGCCAGCAGTTACGGGGGGAATGAGCAGTTCTTC
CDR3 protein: CASSYGGNEQFF

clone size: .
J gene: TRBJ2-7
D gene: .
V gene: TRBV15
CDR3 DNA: TGTGCCACCAGCAGAGAAGGGTCGCTGGGCTACGAGCAGTACTTC
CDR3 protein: CATSREGSLGYEQYF

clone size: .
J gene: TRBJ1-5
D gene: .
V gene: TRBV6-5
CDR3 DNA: TGTGCCAGCAGTTACTCGACCTTCAATCAGCCCCAGCATTTT
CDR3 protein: CASSYSTFNQPQHF

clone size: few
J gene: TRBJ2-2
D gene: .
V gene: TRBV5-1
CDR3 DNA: TGCGCCAGCAGCTATACGGGGGACACCGGGGAGCTGTTTTTT
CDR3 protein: CASSYTGDTGELFF

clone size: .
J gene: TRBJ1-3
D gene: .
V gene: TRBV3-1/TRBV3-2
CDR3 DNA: TGTGCCAGCAGCCCAGGGCCCTCGGGGGGAAACACCATATATTTT
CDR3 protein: CASSPGPSGGNTIYF

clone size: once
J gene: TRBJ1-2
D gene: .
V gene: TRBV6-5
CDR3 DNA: TGTGCCAGCAGTTCGACCGTCATGACGTATGGCTACACCTTC
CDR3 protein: CASSSTVMTYGYTF

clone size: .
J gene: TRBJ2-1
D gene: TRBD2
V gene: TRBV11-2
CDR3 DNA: TGTGCCAGCAGCTTAGTGACTAGCGGGGGGTTGTCCTACAATGAGCAGTTCTTC
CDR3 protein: CASSLVTSGGLSYNEQFF

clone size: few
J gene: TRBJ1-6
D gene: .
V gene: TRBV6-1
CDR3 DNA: TGTGCCAGCAGTTCCGGGGTTAGGTATTCACCCCTCCACTTT
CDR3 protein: CASSSGVRYSPLHF

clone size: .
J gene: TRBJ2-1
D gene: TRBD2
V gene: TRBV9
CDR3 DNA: TGTGCCAGCAGCCCAAGAAGCGGGGGGATTTCCTACAATGAGCAGTTCTTC
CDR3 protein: CASSPRSGGISYNEQFF

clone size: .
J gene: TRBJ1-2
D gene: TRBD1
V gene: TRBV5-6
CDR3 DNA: TGTGCCAGCAGCTTGGCTAACAGGGGTGGCTATGGCTACACCTTC
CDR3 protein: CASSLANRGGYGYTF

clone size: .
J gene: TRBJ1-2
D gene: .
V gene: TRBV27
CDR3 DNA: TGTGCCAGCAGTCCATCAGTCAACTATGGCTACACCTTC
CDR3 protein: CASSPSVNYGYTF

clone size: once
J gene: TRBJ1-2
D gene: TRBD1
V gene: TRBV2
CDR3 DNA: TGTGCCAGTCTACGGGACAGGAATAACTATGGCTACACCTTC
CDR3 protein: CASLRDRNNYGYTF

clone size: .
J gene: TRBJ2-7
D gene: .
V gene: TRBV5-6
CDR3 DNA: TGTGCCAGCAGCCCTTCGGAGGGGGCCCCTAACTCCTACGAGCAGTACTTC
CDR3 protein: CASSPSEGAPNSYEQYF

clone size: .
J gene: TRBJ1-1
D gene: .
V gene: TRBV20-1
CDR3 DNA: TGCAGTGCCTTGCTGAACACTGAAGCTTTCTTT
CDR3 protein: CSALLNTEAFF

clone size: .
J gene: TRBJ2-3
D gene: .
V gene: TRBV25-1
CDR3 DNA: TGTGCCAGCAGCGCACGTCCGGGACTCTTCCCCACAGATACGCAGTATTTT
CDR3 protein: CASSARPGLFPTDTQYF

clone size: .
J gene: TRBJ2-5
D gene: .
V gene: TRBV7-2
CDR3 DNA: TGTGCCAGCAGCTTAGGCGGGGGCAGGGAGACCCAGTACTTC
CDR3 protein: CASSLGGGRETQYF

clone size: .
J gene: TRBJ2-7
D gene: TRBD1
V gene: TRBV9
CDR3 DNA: TGTGCCAGCAGCGTAGAAGGGACAGGGGCTACCTACGAGCAGTACTTC
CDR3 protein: CASSVEGTGATYEQYF

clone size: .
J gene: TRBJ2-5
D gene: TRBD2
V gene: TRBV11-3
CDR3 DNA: TGTGCCAGCAGCTCGCGGGTCTGGCGGGGGGACGAGACCCAGTACTTC
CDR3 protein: CASSSRVWRGDETQYF

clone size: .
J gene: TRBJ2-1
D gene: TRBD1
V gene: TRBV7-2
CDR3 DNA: TGTGCCAGCAGCTTAGAAAGGACAGGGGCTTACAATGAGCAGTTCTTC
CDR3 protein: CASSLERTGAYNEQFF

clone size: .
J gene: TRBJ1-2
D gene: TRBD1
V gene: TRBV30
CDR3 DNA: TGTGCCTGGAATACCGGGACAGGGAATAATGGCTACACCTTC
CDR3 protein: CAWNTGTGNNGYTF

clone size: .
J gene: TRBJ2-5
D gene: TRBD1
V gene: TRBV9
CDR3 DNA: TGTGCCAGCAGCGACACCGGGACAGGGGGGACCCAGTACTTC
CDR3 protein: CASSDTGTGGTQYF

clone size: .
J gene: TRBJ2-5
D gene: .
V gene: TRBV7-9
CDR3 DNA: TGTGCCAGCAGCTTCGACGGGTTCCAAGAGACCCAGTACTTC
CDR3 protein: CASSFDGFQETQYF

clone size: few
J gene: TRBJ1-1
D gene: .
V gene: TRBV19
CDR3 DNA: TGTGCCAGTAGTCCGGTGACAGCCCGGTTCATGAACACTGAAGCTTTCTTT
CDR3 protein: CASSPVTARFMNTEAFF

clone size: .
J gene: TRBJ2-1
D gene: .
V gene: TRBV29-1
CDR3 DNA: TGCAGCGTTGAAGATTTTAGGAGGGGGCTTTACAATGAGCAGTTCTTC
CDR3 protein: CSVEDFRRGLYNEQFF

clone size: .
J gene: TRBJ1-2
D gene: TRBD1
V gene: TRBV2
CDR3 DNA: TGTGCCAGCAGTGCCCGGGACAGGGAGGGCTACACCTTC
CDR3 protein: CASSARDREGYTF

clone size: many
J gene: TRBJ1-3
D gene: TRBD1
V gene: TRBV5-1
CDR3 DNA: TGCGCCAGCAGCAAAGGGACAGGGCCTGGAAACACCATATATTTT
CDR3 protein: CASSKGTGPGNTIYF

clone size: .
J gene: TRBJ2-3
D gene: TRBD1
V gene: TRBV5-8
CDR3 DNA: TGTGCCAGCAGCTTGCAGGGGGCAACAGATACGCAGTATTTT
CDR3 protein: CASSLQGATDTQYF

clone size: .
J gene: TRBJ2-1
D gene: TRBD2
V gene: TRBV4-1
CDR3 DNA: TGCGCCAGCAGCCAAGTGGTAGCGGGTTACAATGAGCAGTTCTTC
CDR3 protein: CASSQVVAGYNEQFF

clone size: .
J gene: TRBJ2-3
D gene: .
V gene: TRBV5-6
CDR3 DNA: TGTGCCAGCCGCTACTTTGGGGATACGCAGTATTTT
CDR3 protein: CASRYFGDTQYF

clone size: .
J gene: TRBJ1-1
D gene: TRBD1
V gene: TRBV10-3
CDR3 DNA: TGTGCCATCAGTGAGGGCAGGGGGGTAAACACTGAAGCTTTCTTT
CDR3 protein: CAISEGRGVNTEAFF

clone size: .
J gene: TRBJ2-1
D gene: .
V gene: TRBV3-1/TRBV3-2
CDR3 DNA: TGTGCCAGCAGCCAAGGAGGGCTCTCCTACAATGAGCAGTTCTTC
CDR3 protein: CASSQGGLSYNEQFF

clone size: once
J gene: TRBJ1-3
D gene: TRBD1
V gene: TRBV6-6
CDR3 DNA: TGTGCCAGCAGAGAGACGGACAGGGCAAACACCATATATTTT
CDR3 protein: CASRETDRANTIYF

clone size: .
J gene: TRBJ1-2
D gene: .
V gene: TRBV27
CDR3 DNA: TGTGCCAGCAGTTACAAAAGTGGATATGGCTACACCTTC
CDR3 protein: CASSYKSGYGYTF

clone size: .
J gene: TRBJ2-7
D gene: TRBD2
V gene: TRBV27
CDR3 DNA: TGTGCCAGCAGCGGGCGGGGGGGCAAGTACGAGCAGTACTTC
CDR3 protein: CASSGRGGKYEQYF

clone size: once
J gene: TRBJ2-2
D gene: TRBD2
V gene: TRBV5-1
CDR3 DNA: TGCGCCAGCAGCGCGACTAGCGGGGGGGCCCGAACCGGGGAGCTGTTTTTT
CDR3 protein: CASSATSGGARTGELFF

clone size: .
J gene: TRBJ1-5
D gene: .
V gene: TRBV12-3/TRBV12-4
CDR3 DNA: TGTGCCAGCAGTTTAGCGTCCGGTCAGCCCCAGCATTTT
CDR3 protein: CASSLASGQPQHF

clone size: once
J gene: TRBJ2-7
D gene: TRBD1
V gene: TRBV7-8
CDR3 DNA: TGTGCCAGCAGCGTCGGAGACAGGGGATCCTACGAGCAGTACTTC
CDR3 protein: CASSVGDRGSYEQYF

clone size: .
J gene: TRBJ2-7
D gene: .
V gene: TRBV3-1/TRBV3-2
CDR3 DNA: TGTGCCAGCAGCCAAGATCCCCCGGGGTACCACGAGCAGTACTTC
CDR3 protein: CASSQDPPGYHEQYF

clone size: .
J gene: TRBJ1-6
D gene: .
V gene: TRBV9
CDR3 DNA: TGTGCCAGCAGGTACGGGGAAAATAATTCACCCCTCCACTTT
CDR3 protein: CASRYGENNSPLHF

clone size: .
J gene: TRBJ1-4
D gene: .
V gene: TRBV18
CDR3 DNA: TGTGCCAGCTCACCACTTACGGGGGCAACTAATGAAAAACTGTTTTTT
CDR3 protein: CASSPLTGATNEKLFF